The TCR beta chain described here comes from a study of identifying expanded T cells in peripheral blood. Comment on this clone: Its target is not known.

Whole-study findings and limits: Over around two and four weeks, about 15 and 19 clones changed, versus approximately 1.1 between replicates.

CDR1 is SNHLY, CDR2 FYNNEI, per germline. The CDR3 consists of 17 residues. Trimming took 0 bases from V and 2 from J; bases not matched to a gene: 5. The table came from immunoSEQ multiplex PCR; TCRdb's copy has only in-frame clones and leaves some out. This table has over 90,000 clones, 70% to 90% appearing once. The TCR originated in a person aged 18 to 70 in good health. Sequenced material: blood. The chain couples TRBV2 to TRBJ2-5, with 11 nucleotides matching TRBD2. The chain's CDR3 is CASSEAGGTSGQETQYF. The DNA of the CDR3 is TGTGCCAGCAGTGAAGCCGGGGGGACTAGCGGACAAGAGACCCAGTACTTC.